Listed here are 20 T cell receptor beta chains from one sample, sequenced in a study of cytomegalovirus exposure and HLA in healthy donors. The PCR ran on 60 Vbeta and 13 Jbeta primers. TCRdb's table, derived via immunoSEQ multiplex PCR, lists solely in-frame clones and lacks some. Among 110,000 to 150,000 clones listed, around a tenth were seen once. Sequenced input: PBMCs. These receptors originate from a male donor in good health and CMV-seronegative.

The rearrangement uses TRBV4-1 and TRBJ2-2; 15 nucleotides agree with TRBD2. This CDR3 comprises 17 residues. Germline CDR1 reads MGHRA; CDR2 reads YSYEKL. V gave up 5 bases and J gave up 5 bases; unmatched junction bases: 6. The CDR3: CASSKPGLAGGTGELFF. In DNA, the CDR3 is TGCGCCAGCAGCAAACCGGGACTAGCGGGAGGTACCGGGGAGCTGTTTTTT.

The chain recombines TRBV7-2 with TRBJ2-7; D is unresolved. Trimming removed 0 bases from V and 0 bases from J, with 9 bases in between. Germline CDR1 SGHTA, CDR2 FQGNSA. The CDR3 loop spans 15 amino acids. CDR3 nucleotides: TGTGCCAGCAGCTTAGCTGCGCCAAGCTCCTACGAGCAGTACTTC. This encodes CASSLAAPSSYEQYF.

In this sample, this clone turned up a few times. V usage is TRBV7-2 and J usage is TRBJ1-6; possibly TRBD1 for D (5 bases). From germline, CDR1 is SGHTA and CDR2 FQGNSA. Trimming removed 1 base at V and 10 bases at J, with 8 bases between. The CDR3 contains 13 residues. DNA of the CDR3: TGTGCCAGCAGCTTAGGCAGGGTCTCACCCCTCCACTTT. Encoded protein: CASSLGRVSPLHF.

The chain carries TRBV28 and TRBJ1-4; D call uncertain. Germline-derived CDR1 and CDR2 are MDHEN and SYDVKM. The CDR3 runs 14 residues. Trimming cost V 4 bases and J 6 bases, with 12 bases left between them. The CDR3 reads CASSSLSVDEKLFF. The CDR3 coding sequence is TGTGCCAGCAGTTCCTTATCGGTGGATGAAAAACTGTTTTTT. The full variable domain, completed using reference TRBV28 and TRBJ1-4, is DVKVTQSSRYLVKRTGEKVFLECVQDMDHENMFWYRQDPGLGLRLIYFSYDVKMKEKGDIPEGYSVSREKKERFSLILESASTNQTSMYLCASSSLSVDEKLFFGSGTQLSVL.

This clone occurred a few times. CDR3 nucleotides: TGTGCCAGCAGCTACTGGACAGACCCAACGGGAGAGCAGTACTTC. Amino acid sequence: CASSYWTDPTGEQYF. This chain connects TRBV7-9 to TRBJ2-7, with a possible D match to TRBD1 (6 bases). The CDR3 loop spans 15 amino acids. Trimming took off 4 bases at V and 7 bases at J, with 20 bases between the two ends. The V gene's germline CDR1 is SEHNR and CDR2 FQNEAQ (reference sequence).

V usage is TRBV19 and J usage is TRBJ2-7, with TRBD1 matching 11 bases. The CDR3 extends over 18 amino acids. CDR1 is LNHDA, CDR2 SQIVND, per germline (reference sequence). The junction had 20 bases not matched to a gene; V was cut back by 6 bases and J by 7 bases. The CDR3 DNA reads TGTGCCAGTAGCCGACCCCTAGCCCCCGGGACAGGGGGTAGGGAGCAGTACTTC. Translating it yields CASSRPLAPGTGGREQYF.

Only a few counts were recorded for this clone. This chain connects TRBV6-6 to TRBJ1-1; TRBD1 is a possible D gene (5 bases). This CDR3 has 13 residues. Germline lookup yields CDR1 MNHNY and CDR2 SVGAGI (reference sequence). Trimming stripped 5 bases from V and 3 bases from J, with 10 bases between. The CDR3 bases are TGTGCCAGCAGTGATTGGGGGGACACTGAAGCTTTCTTT. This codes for CASSDWGDTEAFF.

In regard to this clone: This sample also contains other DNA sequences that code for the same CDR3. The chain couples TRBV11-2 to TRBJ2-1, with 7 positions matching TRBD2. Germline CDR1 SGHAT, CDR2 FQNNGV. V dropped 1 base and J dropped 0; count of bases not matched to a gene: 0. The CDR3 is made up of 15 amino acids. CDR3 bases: TGTGCCAGCAGCTTAGGGGGGGGCTCCTACAATGAGCAGTTCTTC. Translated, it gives CASSLGGGSYNEQFF.

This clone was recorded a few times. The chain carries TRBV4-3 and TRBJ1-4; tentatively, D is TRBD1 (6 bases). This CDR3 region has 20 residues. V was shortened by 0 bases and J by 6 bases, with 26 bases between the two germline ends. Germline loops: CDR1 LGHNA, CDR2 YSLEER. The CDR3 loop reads CASSQDRTDWNGPLDEKLFF. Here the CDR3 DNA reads TGCGCCAGCAGCCAAGATAGGACAGACTGGAACGGACCCCTGGATGAAAAACTGTTTTTT.

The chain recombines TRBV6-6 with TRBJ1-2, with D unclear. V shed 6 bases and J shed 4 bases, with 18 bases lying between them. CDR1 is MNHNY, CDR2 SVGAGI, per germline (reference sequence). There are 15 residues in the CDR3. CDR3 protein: CASSFYGTGGYGYTF. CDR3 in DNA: TGTGCCAGCAGCTTTTACGGAACGGGTGGCTATGGCTACACCTTC.

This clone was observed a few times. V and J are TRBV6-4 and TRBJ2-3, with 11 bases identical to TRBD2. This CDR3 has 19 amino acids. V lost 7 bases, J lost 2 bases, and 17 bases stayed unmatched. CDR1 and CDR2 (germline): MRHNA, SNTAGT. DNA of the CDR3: TGTGCCAGCATTTGGTTAGCGGGGGGGACCCCCCCTGACACAGATACGCAGTATTTT. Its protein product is CASIWLAGGTPPDTDTQYF.

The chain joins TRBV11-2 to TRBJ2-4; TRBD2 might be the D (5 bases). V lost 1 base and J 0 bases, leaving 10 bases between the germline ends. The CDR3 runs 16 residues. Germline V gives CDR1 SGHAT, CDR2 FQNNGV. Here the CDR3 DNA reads TGTGCCAGCAGCTTAGTCGGGAAACTAGCCAAAAACATTCAGTACTTC. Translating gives CASSLVGKLAKNIQYF.

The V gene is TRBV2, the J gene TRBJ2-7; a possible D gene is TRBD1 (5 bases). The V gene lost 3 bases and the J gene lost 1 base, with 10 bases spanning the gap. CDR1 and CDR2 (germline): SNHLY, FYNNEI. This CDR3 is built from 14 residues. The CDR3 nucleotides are TGTGCCAGCAGTGAGAACAGGCCTTCCTACGAGCAGTACTTC. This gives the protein CASSENRPSYEQYF. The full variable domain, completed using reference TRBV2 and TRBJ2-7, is EPEVTQTPSHQVTQMGQEVILRCVPISNHLYFYWYRQILGQKVEFLVSFYNNEISEKSEIFDDQFSVERPDGSNFTLKIRSTKLEDSAMYFCASSENRPSYEQYFGPGTRLTVT.

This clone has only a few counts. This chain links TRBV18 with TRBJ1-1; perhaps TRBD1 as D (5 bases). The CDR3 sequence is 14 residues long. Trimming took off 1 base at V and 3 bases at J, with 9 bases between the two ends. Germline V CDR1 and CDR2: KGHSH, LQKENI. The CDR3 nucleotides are TGTGCCAGCTCACCACAACAGGAGTACACTGAAGCTTTCTTT. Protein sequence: CASSPQQEYTEAFF.

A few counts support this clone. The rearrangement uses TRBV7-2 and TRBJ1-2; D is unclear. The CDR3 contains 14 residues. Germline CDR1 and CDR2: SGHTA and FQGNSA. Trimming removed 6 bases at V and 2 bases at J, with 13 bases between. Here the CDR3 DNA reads TGTGCCAGCAGTCAAGATCGCGGGAACTATGGCTACACCTTC. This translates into CASSQDRGNYGYTF. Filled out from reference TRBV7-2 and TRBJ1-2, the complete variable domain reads GAGVSQSPSNKVTEKGKDVELRCDPISGHTALYWYRQSLGQGLEFLIYFQGNSAPDKSGLPSDRFSAERTGGSVSTLTIQRTQQEDSAVYLCASSQDRGNYGYTFGSGTRLTVV.

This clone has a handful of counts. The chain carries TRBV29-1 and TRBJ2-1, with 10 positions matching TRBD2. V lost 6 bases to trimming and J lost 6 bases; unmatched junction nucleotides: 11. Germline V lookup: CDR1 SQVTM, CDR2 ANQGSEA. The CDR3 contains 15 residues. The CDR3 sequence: CSVGGAGGRLNEQFF. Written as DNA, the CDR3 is TGCAGCGTGGGGGGAGCGGGAGGGCGCCTCAATGAGCAGTTCTTC.

CDR3 amino acids: CASSVEGGGDEKLFF. DNA for the CDR3: TGTGCCAGCAGCGTAGAGGGGGGGGGCGATGAAAAACTGTTTTTT. J is TRBJ1-4 and V is TRBV9; a weak D match, TRBD1 (6 bases). This CDR3 region has 15 residues. Trimming shortened V by 0 bases and J by 6 bases, and 12 bases separated the two germline ends. The germline CDR1 and CDR2 sequences are SGDLS and YYNGEE.

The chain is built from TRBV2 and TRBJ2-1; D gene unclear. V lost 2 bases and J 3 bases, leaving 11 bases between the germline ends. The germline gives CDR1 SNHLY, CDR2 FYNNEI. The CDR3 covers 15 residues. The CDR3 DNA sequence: TGTGCCAGCAGTGAAAAAGTAACCGGCTACAATGAGCAGTTCTTC. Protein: CASSEKVTGYNEQFF. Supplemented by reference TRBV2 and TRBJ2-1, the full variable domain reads EPEVTQTPSHQVTQMGQEVILRCVPISNHLYFYWYRQILGQKVEFLVSFYNNEISEKSEIFDDQFSVERPDGSNFTLKIRSTKLEDSAMYFCASSEKVTGYNEQFFGPGTRLTVL.

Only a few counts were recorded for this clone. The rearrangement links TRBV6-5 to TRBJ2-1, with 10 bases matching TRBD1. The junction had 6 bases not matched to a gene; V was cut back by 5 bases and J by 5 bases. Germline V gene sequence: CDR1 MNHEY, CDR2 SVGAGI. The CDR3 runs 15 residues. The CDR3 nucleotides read TGTGCCAGCAGTGCGGACAGGGGGGCAAACAATGAGCAGTTCTTC. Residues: CASSADRGANNEQFF.

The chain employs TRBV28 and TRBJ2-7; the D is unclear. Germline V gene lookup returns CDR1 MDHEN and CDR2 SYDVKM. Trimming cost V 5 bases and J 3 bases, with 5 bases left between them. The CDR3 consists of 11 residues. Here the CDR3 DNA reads TGTGCCAGCAGTCGGTACTACGAGCAGTACTTC. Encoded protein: CASSRYYEQYF. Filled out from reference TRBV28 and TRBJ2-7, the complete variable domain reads DVKVTQSSRYLVKRTGEKVFLECVQDMDHENMFWYRQDPGLGLRLIYFSYDVKMKEKGDIPEGYSVSREKKERFSLILESASTNQTSMYLCASSRYYEQYFGPGTRLTVT.